A selection of T cell receptor beta chains follows, all from one sample in a study of monozygotic twins with cystic fibrosis. TCRdb's copy holds only in-frame clones and misses some; the assay was immunoSEQ multiplex PCR. The table has 25,000 to 35,000 clones, around four fifths seen once. The sequencing input was blood. The receptor set was obtained from a girl aged 2-10 years with cystic fibrosis. The CDR3 runs from the conserved cysteine through the conserved F or W. The order of the fields is D gene, J gene, V gene, clone size, CDR3 length, CDR3 protein, CDR3 DNA. D genes are given only for firm matches. Clone size, where shown, is once, few, many, or a class for clones that have expanded.

>-|TRBJ1-4|TRBV7-9|-|13
CASSLVPVEKLFF
TGTGCCAGCAGCTTAGTACCCGTAGAAAAACTGTTTTTT
>TRBD1|TRBJ1-5|TRBV2|-|14
CASRPDRAGQPQHF
TGTGCCAGCAGGCCGGACAGGGCGGGTCAGCCCCAGCATTTT
>-|TRBJ1-4|TRBV14|-|14
CASSHWGFNEKLFF
TGTGCCAGCAGCCATTGGGGGTTTAATGAAAAACTGTTTTTT
>-|TRBJ2-7|TRBV6-5|-|13
CASRRGHGYEQYF
TGTGCCAGCAGAAGGGGTCACGGCTACGAGCAGTACTTC
>TRBD1|TRBJ1-1|TRBV5-1|-|18
CASSLAPQGLNMNTEAFF
TGCGCCAGCAGCTTGGCCCCACAGGGGTTAAACATGAACACTGAAGCTTTCTTT
>TRBD2|TRBJ2-1|TRBV4-2|-|14
CASSQEGTRNEQFF
TGTGCCAGCAGCCAAGAGGGGACTAGGAATGAGCAGTTCTTC
>TRBD1|TRBJ2-5|TRBV13|once|15
CASSRDRGSQETQYF
TGTGCCAGCAGCCGCGACAGGGGGTCTCAAGAGACCCAGTACTTC
>-|TRBJ1-5|TRBV19|-|14
CASSIGVNNQPQHF
TGTGCCAGTAGCATAGGGGTCAACAATCAGCCCCAGCATTTT
>TRBD1|TRBJ1-5|TRBV2|once|17
CASRDFLGTVDSQPQHF
TGTGCCAGCAGAGATTTTCTAGGGACAGTGGACTCCCAGCCCCAGCATTTT
>TRBD1|TRBJ2-1|TRBV28|-|12
CASRDRSMEQFF
TGTGCCAGCCGGGACAGGTCAATGGAGCAGTTCTTC
>-|TRBJ2-7|TRBV7-9|-|13
CASSLEARYEQYF
TGTGCCAGCAGCTTAGAAGCGAGATACGAGCAGTACTTC
>TRBD2|TRBJ2-1|TRBV7-9|-|17
CASSAGGRSGRLAEQFF
TGTGCCAGCAGCGCGGGGGGGAGGAGCGGGAGATTGGCTGAGCAGTTCTTC
>TRBD2|TRBJ2-1|TRBV6-4|-|15
CASSDLSGLTNEQFF
TGTGCCAGCAGTGACCTTTCGGGACTAACAAACGAGCAGTTCTTC
>-|TRBJ1-1|TRBV21-1|-|16
CASSKGVLHRNTEAFF
TGTGCCAGCAGCAAAGGAGTATTGCATCGGAACACTGAAGCTTTCTTT
>-|TRBJ2-5|TRBV18|-|15
CASSPQRVNGETQYF
TGTGCCAGCTCACCACAAAGGGTAAACGGAGAGACCCAGTACTTC
>-|TRBJ1-5|TRBV27|-|13
CASSLVSNQPQHF
TGTGCCAGCAGTTTAGTAAGCAATCAGCCCCAGCATTTT
>-|TRBJ1-4|TRBV2|few|16
CASSEEQVATNEKLFF
TGTGCCAGCAGTGAGGAACAAGTTGCAACTAATGAAAAACTGTTTTTT
>TRBD1|TRBJ2-1|TRBV7-6|-|13
CASSAYRGNEQFF
TGTGCCAGCAGCGCCTACAGGGGAAATGAGCAGTTCTTC
>-|TRBJ2-5|TRBV28|-|18
CASSLPGLGTFLVETQYF
TGTGCCAGCAGTTTACCTGGCCTAGGGACCTTCTTGGTCGAGACCCAGTACTTC
>-|TRBJ1-2|TRBV7-9|-|12
CASSLGGYGYTF
TGTGCCAGCAGCTTAGGGGGCTATGGCTACACCTTC
>-|TRBJ2-4|TRBV7-8|-|13
CASSLVRGDIQYF
TGTGCCAGCAGCTTAGTTAGAGGGGACATTCAGTACTTC
>-|TRBJ2-7|TRBV7-2|-|14
CASSYRIGPYEQYF
TGTGCCAGCAGCTACCGTATAGGACCCTACGAGCAGTACTTC
>-|TRBJ1-1|TRBV29-1|-|12
CSVDSGATEAFF
TGCAGCGTTGATTCCGGGGCCACTGAAGCTTTCTTT
>TRBD2|TRBJ2-1|TRBV2|-|16
CASSVRSGSGNNEQFF
TGTGCCAGCAGTGTTCGGAGCGGGAGTGGGAACAATGAGCAGTTCTTC
>TRBD2|TRBJ2-2|TRBV10-3|-|15
CAIKTSGINTGELFF
TGTGCCATCAAGACTAGCGGGATCAACACCGGGGAGCTGTTTTTT